Detailed here is one T cell receptor (beta chain). Its cognate antigen is unknown. The sample comes from a study of cytomegalovirus exposure and HLA in healthy donors. Study-level points and caveats: Per a later analysis, HLA-associated TCR beta chains showed more clonal expansion than other, equally common TCR beta chains. Later analysis demonstrated an association between a missense DCLRE1C variant and TCR beta V- and J-gene trimming.

The primer mix had 60 Vbeta and 13 Jbeta primers. TCRdb's table, derived via immunoSEQ multiplex PCR, lists solely in-frame clones and lacks some. The sample contains around 190,000 clones, almost 80% of which appear only once. Sequenced input: PBMCs. The sequence came from a woman aged 18-29 years in good health and CMV-seronegative.

CDR3 in DNA: TGTGCCAGCAGTCCCCTTTGGTTTCGGGGCAATCAGCCCCAGCATTTT. Amino acid sequence: CASSPLWFRGNQPQHF. The chain joins TRBV28 to TRBJ1-5; D gene uncertain. The CDR3 is made up of 16 amino acids. V lost 5 bases and J 2 bases, leaving 16 bases between the germline ends. Looked up from germline, CDR1 is MDHEN and CDR2 is SYDVKM.